This T cell receptor beta chain emerged from a study of memory CD8 T cells in hepatitis C reinfection. In the study overall: HCV reinfection: RNA-positive following two negative tests at least 60 days apart. Between 3 and 8 weeks after reinfection detection, peak samples were drawn.

Time point meaning: peak reinfection, 3 to 8 weeks after reinfection detection. The sorted cells went straight to TCR sequencing with no prior in vitro expansion. Two donors provided sorted CD3+ CD8+ CD45RO- naive CD8 T cells at all three reinfection time points. This table comes from immunoSEQ multiplex PCR, and its TCRdb copy is limited to in-frame clones, with some not included. The sample holds 35,000 to 50,000 clones, 85% to 90% seen once. The sequence was collected from a man aged 18 to 30 with hepatitis C virus infection. The sequenced sample was naive CD8+ T cells sorted from blood.

The CDR3 sequence is CASSSADSTGDTQYF. The CDR3, as DNA: TGTGCCAGCAGCTCCGCGGACTCAACCGGAGATACGCAGTATTTT. This sequence joins TRBV7-3 and TRBJ2-3; a possible D gene is TRBD2 (5 bases). CDR1 is SGHTA, CDR2 FQGTGA, per germline. The CDR3 covers 15 residues. Trimming left V 4 bases short and J 5 bases short, with 16 bases between.